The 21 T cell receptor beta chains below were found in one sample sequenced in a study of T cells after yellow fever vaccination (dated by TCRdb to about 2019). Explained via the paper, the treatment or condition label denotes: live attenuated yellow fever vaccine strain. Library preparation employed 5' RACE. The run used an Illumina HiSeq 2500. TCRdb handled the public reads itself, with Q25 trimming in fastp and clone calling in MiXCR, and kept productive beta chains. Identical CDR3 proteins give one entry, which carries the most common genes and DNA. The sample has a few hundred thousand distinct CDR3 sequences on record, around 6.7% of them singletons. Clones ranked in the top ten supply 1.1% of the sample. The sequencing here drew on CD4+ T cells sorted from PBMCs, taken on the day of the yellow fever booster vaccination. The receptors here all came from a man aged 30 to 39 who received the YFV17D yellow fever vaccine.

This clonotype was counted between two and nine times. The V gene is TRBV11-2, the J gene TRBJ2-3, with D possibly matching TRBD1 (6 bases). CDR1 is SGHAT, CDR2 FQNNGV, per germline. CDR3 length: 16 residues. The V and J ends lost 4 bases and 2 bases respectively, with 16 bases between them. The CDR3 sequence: CASSSRQVANTDTQYF. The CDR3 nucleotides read TGTGCCAGCAGCTCGCGACAGGTGGCTAACACAGATACGCAGTATTTT.

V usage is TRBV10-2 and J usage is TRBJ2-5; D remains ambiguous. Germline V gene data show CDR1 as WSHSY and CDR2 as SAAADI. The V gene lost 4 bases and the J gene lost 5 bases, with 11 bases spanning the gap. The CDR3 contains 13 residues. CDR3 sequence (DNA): TGCGCCAGCAGTGGGACCCAGCGCGAGACCCAGTACTTC. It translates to CASSGTQRETQYF.

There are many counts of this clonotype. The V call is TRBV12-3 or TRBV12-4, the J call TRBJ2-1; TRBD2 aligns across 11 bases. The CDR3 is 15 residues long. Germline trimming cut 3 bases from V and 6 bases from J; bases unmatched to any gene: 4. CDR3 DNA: TGTGCCAGCAGTTTGAGTAGCGGGGGGGTCAATGAGCAGTTCTTC. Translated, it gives CASSLSSGGVNEQFF.

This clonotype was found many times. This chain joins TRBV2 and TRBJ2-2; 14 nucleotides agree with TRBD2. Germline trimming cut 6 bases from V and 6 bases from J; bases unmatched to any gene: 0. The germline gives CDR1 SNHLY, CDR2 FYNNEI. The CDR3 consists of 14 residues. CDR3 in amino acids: CASRTSGRAGELFF. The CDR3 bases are TGTGCCAGCAGGACTAGCGGGAGGGCCGGGGAGCTGTTTTTT.

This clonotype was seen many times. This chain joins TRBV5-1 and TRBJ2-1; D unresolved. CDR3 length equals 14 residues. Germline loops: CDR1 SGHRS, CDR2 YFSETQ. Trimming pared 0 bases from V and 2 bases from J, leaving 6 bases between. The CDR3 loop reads CASSLDGPYNEQFF. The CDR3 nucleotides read TGCGCCAGCAGCTTGGATGGCCCCTACAATGAGCAGTTCTTC.

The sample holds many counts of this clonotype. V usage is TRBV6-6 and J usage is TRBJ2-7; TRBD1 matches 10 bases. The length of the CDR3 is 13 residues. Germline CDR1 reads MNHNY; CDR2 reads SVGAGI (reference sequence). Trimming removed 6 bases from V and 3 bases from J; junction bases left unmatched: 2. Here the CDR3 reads CASSRDRGYEQYF. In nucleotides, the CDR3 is TGTGCCAGCAGCCGGGACAGGGGCTACGAGCAGTACTTC.

CDR3 nucleotide sequence: TGTGCCAGCAGCGGGCCGGGACCCGGGGAGCTGTTTTTT. It translates to CASSGPGPGELFF. The chain employs TRBV5-4 and TRBJ2-2; D possibly matches TRBD1 or TRBD2 (5 bases each). This CDR3 is 13 amino acids long. Germline V gene data show CDR1 as SGHNT and CDR2 as YYREEE (reference sequence). V was shortened by 4 bases and J by 6 bases, with 10 bases between the two germline ends.

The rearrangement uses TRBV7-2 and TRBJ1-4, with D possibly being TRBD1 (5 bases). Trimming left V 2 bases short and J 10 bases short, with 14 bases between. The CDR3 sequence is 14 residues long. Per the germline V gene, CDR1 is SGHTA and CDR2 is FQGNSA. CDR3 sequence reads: CASSLIAGNVKLFF. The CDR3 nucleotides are TGTGCCAGCAGCTTAATCGCAGGGAACGTAAAACTGTTTTTT.

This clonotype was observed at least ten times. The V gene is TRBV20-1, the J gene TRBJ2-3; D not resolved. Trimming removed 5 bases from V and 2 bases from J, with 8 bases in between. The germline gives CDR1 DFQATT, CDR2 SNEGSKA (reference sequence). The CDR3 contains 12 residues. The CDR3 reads CSAYTNTDTQYF. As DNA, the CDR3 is TGCAGTGCTTATACGAACACAGATACGCAGTATTTT.

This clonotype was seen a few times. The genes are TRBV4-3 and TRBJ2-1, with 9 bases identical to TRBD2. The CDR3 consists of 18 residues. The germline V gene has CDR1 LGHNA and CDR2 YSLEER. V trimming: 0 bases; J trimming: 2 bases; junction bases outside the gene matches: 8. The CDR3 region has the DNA TGCGCCAGCAGCCAAGATGCTCTAGCGGGGCCGACCTACAATGAGCAGTTCTTC. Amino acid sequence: CASSQDALAGPTYNEQFF.

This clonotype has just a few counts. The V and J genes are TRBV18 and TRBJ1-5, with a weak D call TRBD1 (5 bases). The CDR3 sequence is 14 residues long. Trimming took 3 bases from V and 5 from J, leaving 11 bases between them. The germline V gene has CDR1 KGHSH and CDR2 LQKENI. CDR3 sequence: CASSPSDSYQPQHF. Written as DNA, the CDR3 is TGTGCCAGCTCACCCAGTGACAGCTATCAGCCCCAGCATTTT.

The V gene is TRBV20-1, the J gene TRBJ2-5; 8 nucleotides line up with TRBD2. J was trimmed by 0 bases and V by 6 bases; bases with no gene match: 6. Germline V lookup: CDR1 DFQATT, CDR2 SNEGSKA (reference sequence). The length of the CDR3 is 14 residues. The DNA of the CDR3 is TGCAGTGCAACCGGGACTAGGGACCAAGAGACCCAGTACTTC. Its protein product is CSATGTRDQETQYF.

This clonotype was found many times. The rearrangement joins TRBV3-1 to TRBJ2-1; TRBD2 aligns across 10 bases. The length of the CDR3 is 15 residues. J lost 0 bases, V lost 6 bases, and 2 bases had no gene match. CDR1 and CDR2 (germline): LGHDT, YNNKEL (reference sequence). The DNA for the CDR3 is TGTGCCAGCAGTCCTAGCGGGGGCTCCTACAATGAGCAGTTCTTC. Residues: CASSPSGGSYNEQFF.

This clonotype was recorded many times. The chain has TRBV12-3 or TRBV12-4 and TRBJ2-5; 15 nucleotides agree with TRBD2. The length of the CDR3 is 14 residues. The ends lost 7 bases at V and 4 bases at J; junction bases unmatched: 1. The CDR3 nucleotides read TGTGCCAGCACGGGACTAGCGGGAGGAGAGACCCAGTACTTC. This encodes CASTGLAGGETQYF.

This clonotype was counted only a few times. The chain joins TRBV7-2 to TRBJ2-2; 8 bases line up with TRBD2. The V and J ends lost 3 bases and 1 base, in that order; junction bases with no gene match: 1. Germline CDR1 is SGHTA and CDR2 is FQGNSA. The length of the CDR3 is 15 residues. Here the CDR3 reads CASSLGLGNTGELFF. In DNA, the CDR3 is TGTGCCAGCAGCTTGGGACTAGGGAACACCGGGGAGCTGTTTTTT.

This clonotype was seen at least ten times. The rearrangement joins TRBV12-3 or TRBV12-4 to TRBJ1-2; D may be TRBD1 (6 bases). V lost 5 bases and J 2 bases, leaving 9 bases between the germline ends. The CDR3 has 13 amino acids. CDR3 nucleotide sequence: TGTGCCAGCAGTGACAGGCCCAACTATGGCTACACCTTC. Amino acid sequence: CASSDRPNYGYTF.

CDR3 nucleotides: TGTGCCAGCAGTTTAGAGGGGGCGCCCCGGGAGACCCAGTACTTC. Translation: CASSLEGAPRETQYF. The rearrangement joins TRBV12-3 or TRBV12-4 to TRBJ2-5; 7 positions agree with TRBD1. The length of the CDR3 is 15 residues. Losses at the gene ends were 1 base for V and 5 bases for J; bases not matched to a gene: 7.

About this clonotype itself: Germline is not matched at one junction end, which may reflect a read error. The CDR3 region is CASTAPTGGQPKYGYTF. The CDR3 DNA reads as TGTGCCAGCACCGCGCCGACAGGGGGCCAGCCTAAGTATGGCTACACCTTC. V is TRBV6-1 and J is TRBJ1-2, with 10 positions matching TRBD1. Per the germline V gene, CDR1 is MNHNS and CDR2 is SASEGT. The CDR3 has 17 residues.

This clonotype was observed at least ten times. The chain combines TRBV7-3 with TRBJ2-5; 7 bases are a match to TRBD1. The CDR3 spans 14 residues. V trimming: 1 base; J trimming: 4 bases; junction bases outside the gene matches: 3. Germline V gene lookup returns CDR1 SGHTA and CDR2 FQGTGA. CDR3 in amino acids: CASSLNNRGETQYF. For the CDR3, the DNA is TGTGCCAGCAGCTTAAATAACAGGGGAGAGACCCAGTACTTC.

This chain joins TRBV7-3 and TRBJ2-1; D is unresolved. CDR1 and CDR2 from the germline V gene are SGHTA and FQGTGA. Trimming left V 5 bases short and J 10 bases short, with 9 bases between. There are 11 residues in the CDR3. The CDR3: CASSGSGEQFF. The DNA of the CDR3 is TGTGCCAGCAGCGGTAGTGGGGAGCAGTTCTTC.

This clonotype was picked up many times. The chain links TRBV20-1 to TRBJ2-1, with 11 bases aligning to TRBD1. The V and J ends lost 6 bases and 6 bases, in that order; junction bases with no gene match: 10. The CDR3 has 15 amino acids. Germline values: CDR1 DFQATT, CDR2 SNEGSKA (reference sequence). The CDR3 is CSAQDPGQGGNEQFF. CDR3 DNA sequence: TGCAGTGCGCAAGATCCGGGACAGGGGGGCAATGAGCAGTTCTTC.